This note documents a single T cell receptor (beta chain) sequence. Its cognate antigen is unknown. This sample is drawn from a study of T cell responses to AZD1222 COVID-19 vaccine. Whole-study findings and limits: None of the repertoires were sampled until the peak T cell response had passed. Receipt of two AZD1222 doses was followed by a rise in Spike-specific TCR breadth and depth. White British ancestry dominated among donors, who included more females, and clonal diversity was possibly underestimated.

This CDR3 region has 14 residues. Trimming shortened V by 0 bases and J by 11 bases, and 11 bases separated the two germline ends. In germline, CDR1 is LGHDT, CDR2 YNNKEL (reference sequence). Repertoires were generated with immunoSEQ multiplex PCR, while TCRdb's copy carries only in-frame clones and drops some. The table shows over 100,000 clones, with roughly nine tenths occurring only once. The chain combines TRBV3-1 (or the pseudogene TRBV3-2) with TRBJ1-6; D is unresolved. The clonotype originates from an adult who received the MenACWY meningococcal vaccine as a control. The material sequenced was peripheral blood, taken 28 days after the second dose of the MenACWY control vaccine. This CDR3 reads CASSQDSGGAPLHF. The CDR3 nucleotides read TGTGCCAGCAGCCAAGATTCGGGCGGGGCACCCCTCCACTTT.